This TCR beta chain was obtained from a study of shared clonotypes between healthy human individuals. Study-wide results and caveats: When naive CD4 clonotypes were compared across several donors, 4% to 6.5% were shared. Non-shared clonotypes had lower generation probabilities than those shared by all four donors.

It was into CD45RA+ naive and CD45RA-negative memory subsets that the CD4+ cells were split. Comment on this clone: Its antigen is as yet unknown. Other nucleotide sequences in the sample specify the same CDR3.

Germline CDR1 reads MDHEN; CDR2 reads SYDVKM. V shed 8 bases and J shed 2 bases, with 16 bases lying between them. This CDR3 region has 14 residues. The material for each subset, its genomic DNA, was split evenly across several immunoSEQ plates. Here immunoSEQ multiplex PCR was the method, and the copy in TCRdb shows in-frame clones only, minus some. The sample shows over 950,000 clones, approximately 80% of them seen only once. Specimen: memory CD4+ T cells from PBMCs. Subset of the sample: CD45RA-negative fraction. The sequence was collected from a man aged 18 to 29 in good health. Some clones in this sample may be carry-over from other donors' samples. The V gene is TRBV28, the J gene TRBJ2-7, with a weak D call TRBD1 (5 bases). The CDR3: CASSGGQGAYEQYF. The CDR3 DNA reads TGTGCCAGCTCGGGTGGGCAGGGTGCCTACGAGCAGTACTTC. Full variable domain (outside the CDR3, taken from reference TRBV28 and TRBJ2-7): DVKVTQSSRYLVKRTGEKVFLECVQDMDHENMFWYRQDPGLGLRLIYFSYDVKMKEKGDIPEGYSVSREKKERFSLILESASTNQTSMYLCASSGGQGAYEQYFGPGTRLTVT.